This passage covers 18 T cell receptor beta chains from one sample sequenced in a study of blood T cell repertoires in COVID-19. Sequencing was performed with immunoSEQ multiplex PCR; in TCRdb, only in-frame clones are kept and a portion is missing. This table holds about 300,000 clones, approximately 90% found once. The specimen sequenced was PBMCs or T cells enriched from blood (not recorded which). These receptors came from a man aged 30-40 years who had recovered from COVID-19.

This clone was seen a single time. This chain connects TRBV9 to TRBJ1-6; D might be TRBD1 (6 bases). The CDR3 contains 15 residues. Trimming removed 1 base from V and 10 bases from J, with 15 bases in between. Germline V gene sequence: CDR1 SGDLS, CDR2 YYNGEE. CDR3 in DNA: TGTGCCAGCAGCGTAACAGGGCAGGGGCCCTCACCCCTCCACTTT. It encodes CASSVTGQGPSPLHF.

This chain connects TRBV5-4 to TRBJ1-6; 7 bases fit TRBD1. This CDR3 is 18 amino acids long. Germline loops: CDR1 SGHNT, CDR2 YYREEE (reference sequence). Trimming cost V 3 bases and J 0 bases; bases outside gene matches: 9. The CDR3 protein is CASSSHLDRLSYNSPLHF. The CDR3 DNA sequence: TGTGCCAGCAGCTCACATCTGGACAGGCTCTCCTATAATTCACCCCTCCACTTT.

The genes are TRBV4-1 and TRBJ2-5; possible D gene TRBD2, 5 bases. V was pared by 0 bases and J by 1 base, with 6 bases between. The CDR3 spans 14 residues. CDR1 and CDR2 from the germline V gene are MGHRA and YSYEKL. In DNA form, the CDR3 reads TGCGCCAGCAGCCAAGATCGGGGCCAAGAGACCCAGTACTTC. Translated: CASSQDRGQETQYF.

The chain is built from TRBV3-1 (or the pseudogene TRBV3-2) and TRBJ2-7, with TRBD2 matching over 11 bases. Germline V gives CDR1 LGHDT, CDR2 YNNKEL (reference sequence). J was trimmed by 2 bases and V by 5 bases; bases with no gene match: 5. CDR3 length: 15 residues. CDR3 coding DNA: TGTGCCAGCAGCGAGACTAGCGGGACCCCCTACGAGCAGTACTTC. Translating gives CASSETSGTPYEQYF.

About this clone itself: Other DNA sequences from this sample encode an identical CDR3 as well. V and J are TRBV28 and TRBJ1-5, with TRBD1 identical over 7 bases. The CDR3 is made up of 13 amino acids. The trim removed 8 bases at V and 2 bases at J, leaving 3 bases unmatched. CDR1 and CDR2 (germline): MDHEN, SYDVKM. CDR3 residues: CASRQGRNQPQHF. For the CDR3, the DNA is TGTGCCAGCCGACAGGGCCGCAATCAGCCCCAGCATTTT.

The chain is built from TRBV3-1 (or the pseudogene TRBV3-2) and TRBJ2-5; D not certain. The germline V gene encodes CDR1 LGHDT and CDR2 YNNKEL (reference sequence). The CDR3 contains 13 residues. Between the trimmed V and J ends, which lost 10 bases and 3 bases, there was a span of 15 bases. DNA for the CDR3: TGTGCCACCAGAACAGCTTGGGAAGAGACCCAGTACTTC. Translation gives CATRTAWEETQYF.

The chain combines TRBV6-5 with TRBJ1-1; maybe TRBD1 (6 bases). The CDR3 length is 15 residues. Between the trimmed V and J ends, which lost 7 bases and 1 base, there was a span of 16 bases. Germline CDR1 MNHEY, CDR2 SVGAGI. CDR3 sequence reads: CASKEWGLENTEAFF. The CDR3 DNA sequence: TGTGCCAGCAAAGAATGGGGGCTCGAGAACACTGAAGCTTTCTTT.

V gene TRBV4-1 combines with J gene TRBJ1-1; no clear D gene. This CDR3 comprises 15 residues. V dropped 3 bases and J dropped 1 base, with 12 bases sitting between them. Germline loops: CDR1 MGHRA, CDR2 YSYEKL. The CDR3 sequence: CASSHWARGNTEAFF. CDR3 in DNA: TGCGCCAGCAGCCATTGGGCCCGGGGGAACACTGAAGCTTTCTTT.

V and J are TRBV4-2 and TRBJ2-2, with a weak D call TRBD1 (5 bases). V lost 0 bases to trimming and J lost 3 bases, with 14 bases between them. Germline CDR1 reads LGHNA; CDR2 reads YNFKEQ. The CDR3 loop spans 17 amino acids. The CDR3 loop reads CASSQDRGGRDTGELFF. The CDR3 coding sequence is TGTGCCAGCAGCCAAGATAGGGGTGGGCGAGACACCGGGGAGCTGTTTTTT.

The gene calls are TRBV5-1 and TRBJ1-1; TRBD1 agrees at 12 bases. V lost 1 base, J lost 5 bases, and 15 bases stayed unmatched. There are 19 residues in the CDR3. The germline gives CDR1 SGHRS, CDR2 YFSETQ. CDR3 bases: TGCGCCAGCAGCTTGACCGGGACAGGGGGCCTTGCTGTGGGGACTGAAGCTTTCTTT. Its translation: CASSLTGTGGLAVGTEAFF.

This rearrangement joins TRBV10-3 to TRBJ2-7, with TRBD1 matching 7 bases. The CDR3 sequence is 16 residues long. Germline CDR1 and CDR2: ENHRY and SYGVKD. J was trimmed by 6 bases and V by 6 bases; bases with no gene match: 17. CDR3 sequence: CAISALSRRTGVEQYF. The CDR3, as DNA: TGTGCCATCAGCGCCCTGAGTCGCCGGACAGGAGTCGAGCAGTACTTC.

This clone was observed a single time. The J gene is TRBJ2-3, the V gene TRBV6-6, with 11 bases fitting TRBD2. CDR1 and CDR2 (germline): MNHNY, SVGAGI (reference sequence). This CDR3 region has 16 residues. The junction had 6 bases not matched to a gene; V was cut back by 4 bases and J by 3 bases. CDR3 nucleotides: TGTGCCAGCAGTTCCCTGACTAGCGGGATAACAGATACGCAGTATTTT. Its translation: CASSSLTSGITDTQYF.

CDR3 in amino acids: CSARTGLGYTF. In DNA form, the CDR3 reads TGCAGTGCTAGGACAGGGCTTGGCTACACCTTC. The V and J genes are TRBV20-1 and TRBJ1-2, with TRBD1 identical over 7 bases. Germline V gene lookup returns CDR1 DFQATT and CDR2 SNEGSKA (reference sequence). V trimming: 3 bases; J trimming: 7 bases; junction bases outside the gene matches: 2. The CDR3 runs 11 residues.

The chain has TRBV27 and TRBJ1-1; perhaps TRBD1 as D (6 bases). The CDR3 runs to 13 residues. Between the trimmed V and J ends, which lost 2 bases and 8 bases, there was a span of 12 bases. CDR1 MNHEY and CDR2 SMNVEV come from the germline V gene (reference sequence). This chain's CDR3 is CASSLVPGTEAFF. In DNA form, the CDR3 reads TGTGCCAGCAGTTTAGTTCCCGGGACAGAAGCTTTCTTT.

CDR3 in amino acids: CASSVEPGQGAYGYTF. In DNA form, the CDR3 reads TGTGCCAGCAGCGTAGAGCCGGGACAGGGGGCCTATGGCTACACCTTC. The chain recombines TRBV9 with TRBJ1-2; 12 nucleotides line up with TRBD1. Trimming removed 0 bases from V and 4 bases from J; junction bases left unmatched: 4. This CDR3 spans 16 amino acids. The germline gives CDR1 SGDLS, CDR2 YYNGEE.

The chain links TRBV7-9 to TRBJ1-2, with TRBD1 matching over 10 bases. The V segment lost 0 bases and the J segment 5 bases; nucleotides outside the gene matches: 6. Germline V lookup: CDR1 SEHNR, CDR2 FQNEAQ (reference sequence). There are 16 residues in the CDR3. CDR3 DNA sequence: TGTGCCAGCAGCTTAGCTGGGACAGGGGTGTGGTATGGCTACACCTTC. Translating it yields CASSLAGTGVWYGYTF.

The chain has TRBV5-1 and TRBJ2-5, with D possibly matching TRBD2 (6 bases). The V end was cut by 0 bases, the J end by 5 bases, with 14 bases between. CDR1 SGHRS and CDR2 YFSETQ come from the germline V gene. This CDR3 is 15 amino acids long. The CDR3 DNA reads as TGCGCCAGCAGCTTGGAAGGCTCAGGGAGGGAGACCCAGTACTTC. It specifies CASSLEGSGRETQYF.

The CDR3 loop is CASSPTSGRDNEQFF. DNA of the CDR3: TGTGCCAGCTCGCCTACTAGCGGGAGGGACAATGAGCAGTTCTTC. The V gene is TRBV18, the J gene TRBJ2-1; the match to TRBD2 covers 13 bases. There are 15 residues in the CDR3. Germline assignment: CDR1 KGHSH and CDR2 LQKENI. Germline trimming cut 6 bases from V and 5 bases from J; bases unmatched to any gene: 4.